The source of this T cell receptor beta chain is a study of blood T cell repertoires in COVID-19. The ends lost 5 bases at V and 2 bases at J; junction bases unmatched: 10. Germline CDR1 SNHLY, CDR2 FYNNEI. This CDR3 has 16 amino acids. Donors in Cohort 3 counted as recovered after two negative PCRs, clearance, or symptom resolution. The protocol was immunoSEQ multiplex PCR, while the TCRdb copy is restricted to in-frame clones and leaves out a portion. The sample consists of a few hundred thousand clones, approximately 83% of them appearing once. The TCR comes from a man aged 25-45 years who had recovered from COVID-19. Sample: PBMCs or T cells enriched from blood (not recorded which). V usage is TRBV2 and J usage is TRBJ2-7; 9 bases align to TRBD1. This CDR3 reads CASSPQLGTGTYEQYF. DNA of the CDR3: TGTGCCAGCAGTCCTCAACTCGGGACAGGGACCTACGAGCAGTACTTC.